Described below is a single TCR beta chain sequence and its context. The CDR3 totals 16 residues. Per the germline V gene, CDR1 is SGHRS and CDR2 is YFSETQ. With V trimmed by 3 bases and J by 5 bases, 7 bases remained unmatched. The data were taken from a study of blood T cell repertoires in COVID-19. The table came from immunoSEQ multiplex PCR; TCRdb's copy has only in-frame clones and leaves some out. The sample holds 330,000 or so clones, over 85% seen once. The sequence was collected from a woman in her sixties or seventies with COVID-19, enrolled during active disease. Sequenced material: peripheral blood. The V gene is TRBV5-1, the J gene TRBJ2-7; 14 bases are a match to TRBD2. CDR3 amino acids: CASSSFGLAGGDEQYF. CDR3 nucleotides: TGCGCCAGCAGCTCCTTCGGACTAGCGGGGGGCGACGAGCAGTACTTC.